The 13 T cell receptor beta chains reported below all come from one sample, sequenced in a study of blood T cells in healthy people across ages. Primed by a sample-barcoded 5' primer and a J-beta primer mix, a second PCR proceeded for roughly 7 to 11 cycles. TCRdb itself ran the 5' RACE reads through MiXCR, one entry per CDR3 protein. The sample consists of approximately 800,000 distinct CDR3 sequences, 25% of them appearing once. These data were also filed under a second study, of T cells of mothers and their children.

Sequenced: blood. Receptors originate from a boy younger than 18 in good health.

V usage is TRBV7-2 and J usage is TRBJ2-1, with D possibly being TRBD1 or TRBD2 (6 bases each). The CDR3 sequence is 14 residues long. V lost 3 bases and J lost 5, with 11 bases in between. Germline V gene data show CDR1 as SGHTA and CDR2 as FQGNSA. CDR3 nucleotides: TGTGCCAGCAGCTTGAGGGGGGAAAACAATGAGCAGTTCTTC. The encoded protein is CASSLRGENNEQFF.

This clonotype was found a few times. The chain links TRBV28 to TRBJ2-1, with D perhaps TRBD2 (5 bases). The DNA end lines up better with TRBJ2-7; the J call may be wrong. Germline CDR1 reads MDHEN; CDR2 reads SYDVKM. The CDR3 length is 14 residues. The CDR3 loop is CASSFFRGGYEQYF. The DNA for the CDR3 is TGTGCCAGCAGTTTTTTCCGAGGAGGCTACGAGCAGTACTTC.

The chain links TRBV7-2 to TRBJ1-1; 7 bases agree with TRBD1. Germline CDR1 is SGHTA and CDR2 is FQGNSA. V lost 5 bases, J lost 7 bases, and 4 bases stayed unmatched. The CDR3 spans 12 residues. The CDR3 loop reads CASSRDRYEAFF. Here the CDR3 DNA reads TGTGCCAGCAGCCGGGACAGATATGAAGCTTTCTTT. Supplemented by reference TRBV7-2 and TRBJ1-1, the full variable domain reads GAGVSQSPSNKVTEKGKDVELRCDPISGHTALYWYRQSLGQGLEFLIYFQGNSAPDKSGLPSDRFSAERTGGSVSTLTIQRTQQEDSAVYLCASSRDRYEAFFGQGTRLTVV.

This clonotype was seen a few times. The V gene is TRBV7-9, the J gene TRBJ2-7, with 9 positions matching TRBD2. CDR3 size: 17 residues. Germline V gene lookup returns CDR1 SEHNR and CDR2 FQNEAQ (reference sequence). V was pared by 1 base and J by 3 bases, with 10 bases of the junction left unmatched. The DNA of the CDR3 is TGTGCCAGCAGCTTAGAACTCCTGGGACTAGCTCACTACGAGCAGTACTTC. Amino acids: CASSLELLGLAHYEQYF. Supplemented by reference TRBV7-9 and TRBJ2-7, the full variable domain reads DTGVSQNPRHKITKRGQNVTFRCDPISEHNRLYWYRQTLGQGPEFLTYFQNEAQLEKSRLLSDRFSAERPKGSFSTLEIQRTEQGDSAMYLCASSLELLGLAHYEQYFGPGTRLTVT.

This clonotype was seen more than once but under ten times. The rearrangement uses TRBV12-3 or TRBV12-4 and TRBJ2-2, with D tentatively TRBD1 or TRBD2 (5 bases each). The V gene lost 11 bases and the J gene lost 1 base, with 14 bases spanning the gap. The CDR3 loop spans 14 amino acids. The chain's CDR3 is CAGAGTENTGELFF. In DNA, the CDR3 is TGTGCCGGCGCTGGGACGGAGAACACCGGGGAGCTGTTTTTT.

The rearrangement uses TRBV30 and TRBJ2-7; weak D call: TRBD1 (6 bases). This CDR3 contains 14 residues. Germline loops: CDR1 GTSNPN, CDR2 SVGIG (reference sequence). The V end lost 3 bases, the J end lost 4 bases, and 16 bases lay between the germline ends. As DNA, the CDR3 is TGTGCCTGGAGCAGACAGGAATCTCATTACGAGCAGTACTTC. This encodes CAWSRQESHYEQYF.

This clonotype was seen ten or more times. Its ends do not fully match the called genes, so a read error is possible. The chain carries TRBV7-2 and TRBJ2-7, with 7 bases fitting TRBD1. Germline V gives CDR1 SGHTA, CDR2 FQGNSA. The CDR3 length is 12 residues. The CDR3 loop reads CASSPTGSEQYF. The CDR3 DNA reads TGCGCCAGCAGCCCGACAGGGAGCGAGCAGTACTTC.

This chain links TRBV12-3 or TRBV12-4 with TRBJ2-7; a possible D gene is TRBD1 (6 bases). V was pared by 6 bases and J by 1 base, with 19 bases between. The CDR3 sequence is 16 residues long. For the CDR3, the DNA is TGTGCCAGCAGACCCAATGGGGGACACCCTTCCTACGAGCAGTACTTC. This gives the protein CASRPNGGHPSYEQYF.

The chain recombines TRBV20-1 with TRBJ2-3, with 8 bases identical to TRBD2. Germline CDR1 and CDR2: DFQATT and SNEGSKA (reference sequence). CDR3 length: 13 residues. The trim removed 4 bases at V and 2 bases at J, leaving 2 bases unmatched. The CDR3 nucleotides are TGCAGTGCTATCGGGGGGGCCACAGATACGCAGTATTTT. Its protein is CSAIGGATDTQYF.

V and J are TRBV20-1 and TRBJ2-1, with D hard to call. CDR3 length: 13 residues. Germline-derived CDR1 and CDR2 are DFQATT and SNEGSKA (reference sequence). The V gene lost 5 bases and the J gene lost 2 bases, with 10 bases spanning the gap. CDR3 loop: CSAFQGTYNEQFF. The CDR3 nucleotides are TGCAGTGCTTTTCAAGGGACCTACAATGAGCAGTTCTTC.

V gene TRBV29-1 combines with J gene TRBJ2-7; the D call may be TRBD1 or TRBD2 (5 bases each). This CDR3 comprises 12 residues. Germline V gene lookup returns CDR1 SQVTM and CDR2 ANQGSEA. V was pared by 8 bases and J by 2 bases, with 13 bases between. The CDR3 DNA is TGCAGCTACTCCGGGACGACCTACGAGCAGTACTTC. This codes for CSYSGTTYEQYF.

This clonotype was seen more than once but under ten times. Mismatch with germline at one junction end may stem from a read error. J is TRBJ2-5 and V is TRBV7-7; D is possibly TRBD1 or TRBD2 (5 bases each). Germline-derived CDR1 and CDR2 are SSHAT and FNYEAQ (reference sequence). The CDR3 loop spans 14 amino acids. The CDR3 spells CASSLDSGPETQYF. CDR3 nucleotide sequence: TGTGCTAGCAGCTTAGACTCGGGACCCGAGACCCAGTACTTC.

V gene TRBV24-1 combines with J gene TRBJ2-2; TRBD1 might be the D (6 bases). V was shortened by 4 bases and J by 7 bases, with 12 bases between the two germline ends. CDR3 size: 14 residues. CDR1 and CDR2 from the germline V gene are KGHDR and SFDVKD. The CDR3 DNA is TGTGCCACCAGTGACCTCCGGGACAACGGGGAGCTGTTTTTT. Amino acids: CATSDLRDNGELFF.